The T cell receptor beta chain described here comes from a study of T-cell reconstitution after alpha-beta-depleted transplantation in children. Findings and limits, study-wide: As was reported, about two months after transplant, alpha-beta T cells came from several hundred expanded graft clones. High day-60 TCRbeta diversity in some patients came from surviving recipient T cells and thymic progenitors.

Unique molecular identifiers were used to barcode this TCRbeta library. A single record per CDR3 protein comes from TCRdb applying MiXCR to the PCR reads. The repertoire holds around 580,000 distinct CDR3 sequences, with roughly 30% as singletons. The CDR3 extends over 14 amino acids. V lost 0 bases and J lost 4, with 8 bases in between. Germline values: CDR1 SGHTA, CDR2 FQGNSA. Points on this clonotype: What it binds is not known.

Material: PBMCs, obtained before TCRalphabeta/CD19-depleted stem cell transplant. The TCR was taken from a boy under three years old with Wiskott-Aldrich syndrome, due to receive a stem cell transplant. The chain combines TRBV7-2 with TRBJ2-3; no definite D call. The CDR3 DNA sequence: TGTGCCAGCAGCTTAGCGGGGTTTTCAGATACGCAGTATTTT. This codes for CASSLAGFSDTQYF.